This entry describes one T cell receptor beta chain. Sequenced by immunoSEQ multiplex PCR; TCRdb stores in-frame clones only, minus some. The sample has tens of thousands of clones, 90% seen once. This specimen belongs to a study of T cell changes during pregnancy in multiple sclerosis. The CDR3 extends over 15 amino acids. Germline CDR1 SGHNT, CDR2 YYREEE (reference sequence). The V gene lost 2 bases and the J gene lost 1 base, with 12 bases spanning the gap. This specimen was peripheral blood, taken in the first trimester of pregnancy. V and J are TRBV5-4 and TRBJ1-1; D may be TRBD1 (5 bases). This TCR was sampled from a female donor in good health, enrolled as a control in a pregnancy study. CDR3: CASSFGGRENTEAFF. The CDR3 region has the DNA TGTGCCAGCAGCTTTGGTGGCAGGGAGAACACTGAAGCTTTCTTT.